These 6 T cell receptor beta chains came from one sample sequenced in a study of T cell responses to AZD1222 COVID-19 vaccine. TCRdb keeps only in-frame clones here, not all; method: immunoSEQ multiplex PCR. Among 94,000 or so clones listed, 75% to 90% were seen once. Sequenced material: peripheral blood, taken on day 0 of AZD1222 vaccination. These receptors were taken from an adult in good health.

The chain employs TRBV28 and TRBJ2-7; D not resolved. CDR3 length equals 14 residues. Trimming stripped 3 bases from V and 1 base from J, with 10 bases between. Germline V gene data show CDR1 as MDHEN and CDR2 as SYDVKM. CDR3 sequence: CASSFIGPSYEQYF. CDR3 sequence (DNA): TGTGCCAGCAGTTTTATAGGCCCATCCTACGAGCAGTACTTC.

This chain links TRBV19 with TRBJ2-2, with D perhaps matching TRBD2 (5 bases). This CDR3 region has 15 residues. Trimming removed 7 bases from V and 4 bases from J, with 16 bases in between. Germline V gives CDR1 LNHDA, CDR2 SQIVND (reference sequence). CDR3: CASIMATEGTGELFF. CDR3 coding DNA: TGTGCCAGTATCATGGCTACAGAGGGCACCGGGGAGCTGTTTTTT.

This sequence joins TRBV19 and TRBJ1-3; D gene ambiguous. The V end was cut by 3 bases, the J end by 0 bases, with 12 bases between. This CDR3 region has 16 residues. Looked up from germline, CDR1 is LNHDA and CDR2 is SQIVND (reference sequence). The CDR3 nucleotides read TGTGCCAGTAGTATTCAGCGGTACTCCTCTGGAAACACCATATATTTT. Translating gives CASSIQRYSSGNTIYF.

The chain has TRBV24-1 and TRBJ1-5, with D unclear. Germline lookup yields CDR1 KGHDR and CDR2 SFDVKD. The V and J ends lost 3 bases and 4 bases respectively, with 6 bases between them. The length of the CDR3 is 13 residues. Written as DNA, the CDR3 is TGTGCCACCAGTGATGAGAGGAATCAGCCCCAGCATTTT. Its translation is CATSDERNQPQHF.

The chain carries TRBV10-3 and TRBJ2-3; 8 bases line up with TRBD1. V trimming: 0 bases; J trimming: 2 bases; junction bases outside the gene matches: 13. CDR1 and CDR2 from the germline V gene are ENHRY and SYGVKD. The CDR3 has 19 residues. This CDR3 is CAISESSGGPFSYTDTQYF. The CDR3 DNA reads TGTGCCATCAGTGAGTCGTCAGGGGGCCCGTTTTCTTACACAGATACGCAGTATTTT.

The V gene is TRBV5-4, the J gene TRBJ2-5, with D unclear. V dropped 1 base and J dropped 3 bases, with 10 bases sitting between them. The V gene's germline CDR1 is SGHNT and CDR2 YYREEE (reference sequence). This CDR3 spans 14 amino acids. This CDR3 is CASSLRHREETQYF. CDR3 bases: TGTGCCAGCAGCTTGCGGCATAGGGAAGAGACCCAGTACTTC.